This paragraph reports one TCR beta chain. Its antigen is still unknown. Using immunoSEQ multiplex PCR, the repertoire was profiled, and TCRdb retains in-frame clones only, with some absent. The table records under 85,000 clones, roughly 87% of them present only once. The V and J ends lost 0 bases and 1 base respectively, with 7 bases between them. Germline CDR1 is ENHRY and CDR2 is SYGVKD. This CDR3 spans 15 amino acids. These data come from a study of OX40 agonist ivuxolimab in advanced cancers. Study overall: Ivuxolimab, which is an agonistic anti-OX40 (CD134) antibody, was administered to the patients. Averaging roughly 60 years in age, with a range of roughly 20 to 80, the cohort was approximately 84% male. Points from the study as a whole: CD4+ T cells averaged fewer expanded clones than CD8+ T cells.

The chain joins TRBV10-3 to TRBJ1-3; D may be TRBD1 (5 bases). This sequence was found in an adult with an advanced solid tumor such as melanoma, head and neck, liver or kidney cancer. This specimen was CD4+ or CD8+ T cells sorted from blood, taken in a trial of the OX40 agonist ivuxolimab. CDR3 nucleotide sequence: TGTGCCATCAGTGAGTCGGGGGGATCTGGAAACACCATATATTTT. Protein: CAISESGGSGNTIYF.